The following is a T cell receptor beta chain sequence with its context. Antigen: not known. Documented time point: week 47, end of study. The investigators gave 300 ug of mutant IDH1 20-mer peptide in each vaccine dose, together with topical imiquimod. Some clones are missing from TCRdb's copy, which holds only in-frame ones; the method was immunoSEQ multiplex PCR. This sample has roughly 56,000 clones, with 76% found just once. This record belongs to a study of a mutant IDH1 vaccine in newly diagnosed glioma. At the level of the study: In some groups vaccination began 4-6 weeks post-radiotherapy; others received it with temozolomide.

Per the germline V gene, CDR1 is SGHDN and CDR2 is FVKESK. CDR3 length: 14 residues. The V end lost 1 base, the J end lost 1 base, and 8 bases lay between the germline ends. Sequencing used PBMCs, obtained from a glioma patient whose treatment included an IDH1 peptide vaccine. J is TRBJ2-7 and V is TRBV14, with D unresolved. The origin of this receptor is a woman in her forties with glioma. Some clones in this sample may be carry-over from other donors' samples. The CDR3 protein is CASSQVFRSYEQYF. The CDR3, as DNA: TGTGCCAGCAGCCAAGTTTTCAGATCCTACGAGCAGTACTTC. Complete variable domain (other parts from reference TRBV14 and TRBJ2-7): EAGVTQFPSHSVIEKGQTVTLRCDPISGHDNLYWYRRVMGKEIKFLLHFVKESKQDESGMPNNRFLAERTGGTYSTLKVQPAELEDSGVYFCASSQVFRSYEQYFGPGTRLTVT.